This T cell receptor (beta chain) was retrieved from a study of blood T cell repertoires in COVID-19. In the study overall: Sample material is recorded as cDNA or gDNA derived from T cells, B-cell-depleted T cells, or PBMCs.

Germline CDR1 reads LNHDA; CDR2 reads SQIVND (reference sequence). The V gene lost 5 bases and the J gene lost 0 bases, with 11 bases spanning the gap. CDR3 length equals 16 residues. Only in-frame clones appear in the TCRdb table, and some are missing; sequencing was by immunoSEQ multiplex PCR. The data hold 300,000 to 400,000 clones, with 85% to 90% observed a single time. This clone was found a few times. The receptor was isolated from a woman aged 25 to 45 with COVID-19, enrolled during active disease. The specimen was peripheral blood. This chain uses TRBV19 with TRBJ2-6; possible D gene TRBD1, 5 bases. CDR3 in amino acids: CASSRTLDSGANVLTF. The CDR3 bases are TGTGCCAGTAGTCGGACACTCGACTCTGGGGCCAACGTCCTGACTTTC.